Listed here is a single TCR beta chain. Its antigen is undetermined. This sample was included in a study of siplizumab effects on memory and regulatory T cells. Study-wide results and caveats: Naive versus memory phenotype went unassigned for roughly 75-95% of proliferating CD4+ or CD8+ clones.

Clones were sequenced by immunoSEQ multiplex PCR, and TCRdb holds only the in-frame ones, with some missing. Of about 100,000 clones in the sample, about 91% are singletons; the top ten hold around 0.77%. V gave up 8 bases and J gave up 10 bases, with 16 bases separating them. From germline, CDR1 is WNHNN and CDR2 SYGVQD (reference sequence). CDR3 length equals 12 residues. The receptor was derived from a human donor in good health. The chain uses TRBV10-1 and TRBJ2-3; D gene ambiguous. Sequences were obtained from Tregs sorted from blood. The CDR3 spells CASGRGRMAQYF. The CDR3 nucleotides read TGCGCCAGCGGCCGTGGCCGAATGGCGCAGTATTTT.